These 32 T cell receptor beta chains were all obtained from the same sample, sequenced in a study of T cells in Graves' hyperthyroidism and ophthalmopathy. It was RNA transcripts that yielded the amplified TCR beta CDR3 regions. HTBI primers were the set used in a first-round RT-PCR of the TCR CDR3. MiXCR, applied by TCRdb to the multiplex PCR reads, yields one record per CDR3 protein. The sample has 600,000 to 700,000 distinct CDR3 sequences; 45% are singletons. Sequenced sample: peripheral blood or thyroid tissue (not recorded which). Every receptor here comes from an adult man with Graves' disease, either hyperthyroidism or ophthalmopathy (not recorded which).

The chain employs TRBV7-9 and TRBJ2-2; tentative D call: TRBD2 (6 bases). The CDR3 has 17 amino acids. V dropped 5 bases and J dropped 0 bases, with 16 bases sitting between them. Germline CDR1 is SEHNR and CDR2 is FQNEAQ (reference sequence). Here the CDR3 reads CASSQGVPGANTGELFF. In nucleotides, the CDR3 is TGTGCCAGCAGCCAAGGCGTACCGGGAGCGAACACCGGGGAGCTGTTTTTT.

This clonotype has a handful of counts. The chain combines TRBV4-1 with TRBJ1-1; D remains ambiguous. The CDR3 sequence is 11 residues long. V was pared by 3 bases and J by 7 bases, with 6 bases between. Looked up from germline, CDR1 is MGHRA and CDR2 is YSYEKL. The CDR3 bases are TGCGCCAGCAGCCACCTCTATGAAGCTTTCTTT. Its translation: CASSHLYEAFF.

This sequence joins TRBV7-1 and TRBJ2-5; D possibly matches TRBD1 or TRBD2 (5 bases each). TRBV7-1 is given ORF status, its function remaining uncertain. The length of the CDR3 is 14 residues. Between the trimmed V and J ends, which lost 3 bases and 5 bases, there was a span of 13 bases. Here the CDR3 reads CASSSGVWGETQYF. CDR3 nucleotide sequence: TGTGCCAGCAGCTCCGGGGTCTGGGGGGAGACCCAGTACTTC.

With regard to this clonotype: The junction shows a germline mismatch at one end, possibly a read error. This chain uses TRBV7-3 with TRBJ1-2; 10 bases are a match to TRBD1. The CDR3 sequence is 15 residues long. CDR1 and CDR2 from the germline V gene are SGHTA and FQGTGA. The DNA of the CDR3 is TGTGTCAGCAGTACGGGGGACAGGGGAAACTATGGCTACACCTTC. It is translated as CVSSTGDRGNYGYTF.

The chain joins TRBV5-3 to TRBJ1-6; D may be TRBD1 (5 bases). TRBV5-3 is marked as an open reading frame, function uncertain. The CDR3 has 14 amino acids. The CDR3 DNA follows: TGTGCTAGAGAGCCGGGACGGGTGGGGTCACCCCTCCACTTT. Encoded protein: CAREPGRVGSPLHF.

The table lists this clonotype with a few counts. The chain has TRBV25-1 and TRBJ1-3, with D perhaps TRBD1 (5 bases). V was cut by 4 bases and J by 4 bases, with 8 bases left in between. The CDR3 is 13 residues long. Germline V lookup: CDR1 MGHDK, CDR2 SYGVNS. CDR3 coding DNA: TGTGCCAGCAGTGGTTACAGGGGAAACACCATATATTTT. Translated: CASSGYRGNTIYF.

This clonotype was recorded at least ten times. V is TRBV24-1 and J is TRBJ2-7; weak D call: TRBD1 (5 bases). The CDR3 spans 16 residues. V lost 2 bases and J lost 0, with 13 bases in between. In germline, CDR1 is KGHDR, CDR2 SFDVKD. The CDR3 region has the DNA TGTGCCACCAGTGATTCGACAGCTACCACCTCCTACGAGCAGTACTTC. Translation: CATSDSTATTSYEQYF.

Turning to this clonotype: One junction end does not reproduce the germline sequence, and a read error may be involved. The V call is TRBV10-1, the J call TRBJ1-1; unclear D gene. The germline gives CDR1 WNHNN, CDR2 SYGVQD (reference sequence). CDR3 length equals 15 residues. Here the CDR3 DNA reads TGCGCCAGCAGTGAGTCGGCGGGGTTGAACACTCAAGCTTTCTTT. This gives the protein CASSESAGLNTQAFF.

Only one count was recorded for this clonotype. This chain links TRBV24-1 with TRBJ1-2; 7 bases align to TRBD1. Germline V gene lookup returns CDR1 KGHDR and CDR2 SFDVKD. This CDR3 has 13 residues. Trimming took 5 bases from V and 8 from J; bases not matched to a gene: 7. CDR3 coding DNA: TGTGCCACCAGTGGCCGACAGGGCGGAGGCTACACCTTC. Residues: CATSGRQGGGYTF.

This clonotype showed up many times. The rearrangement joins TRBV29-1 to TRBJ1-1; tentatively, D is TRBD1 (5 bases). Germline CDR1 SQVTM, CDR2 ANQGSEA. Trimming took off 2 bases at V and 0 bases at J, with 7 bases between the two ends. The CDR3 has 13 amino acids. Here the CDR3 DNA reads TGCAGCGTTGAAAGGGGACTGAACACTGAAGCTTTCTTT. Amino acids: CSVERGLNTEAFF.

The chain combines TRBV6-2 or TRBV6-3 with TRBJ2-5; D ambiguous. There are 15 residues in the CDR3. Germline V gene lookup returns CDR1 MNHEY and CDR2 SVGEGT. Trimming removed 1 base at V and 0 bases at J, with 9 bases between. CDR3 sequence (DNA): TGTGCCAGCAGTTACTATCACGTCAACCAAGAGACCCAGTACTTC. Its protein product is CASSYYHVNQETQYF.

V is TRBV29-1 and J is TRBJ2-2; maybe TRBD2 (5 bases). Germline V gene sequence: CDR1 SQVTM, CDR2 ANQGSEA. This CDR3 contains 11 residues. The V and J ends lost 1 base and 8 bases respectively, with 5 bases between them. CDR3 residues: CSVEGEGELFF. The CDR3 region has the DNA TGCAGCGTTGAAGGGGAGGGGGAGCTGTTTTTT.

The rearrangement links TRBV9 to TRBJ2-5, with D perhaps matching TRBD1 or TRBD2 (6 bases each). V was pared by 3 bases and J by 1 base, with 13 bases between. This CDR3 spans 15 amino acids. The germline CDR1 and CDR2 sequences are SGDLS and YYNGEE. In nucleotides, the CDR3 is TGTGCCAGCAGCGCCACAGGGACTTCCCAAGAGACCCAGTACTTC. Its translation: CASSATGTSQETQYF.

This clonotype was observed many times. This chain's CDR3 is CASSDRGQGYEQYF. The DNA for the CDR3 is TGTGCCAGCAGTGATAGAGGGCAGGGCTACGAGCAGTACTTC. This chain joins TRBV2 and TRBJ2-7; D tentatively reads TRBD1 or TRBD2 (5 bases each). Germline CDR1 and CDR2: SNHLY and FYNNEI. V was pared by 3 bases and J by 3 bases, with 12 bases between. CDR3 length: 14 residues.

This chain links TRBV10-3 with TRBJ2-7; possible D gene TRBD2, 6 bases. Trimming removed 4 bases at V and 5 bases at J, with 12 bases between. CDR1 ENHRY and CDR2 SYGVKD come from the germline V gene. This CDR3 comprises 13 residues. The CDR3 sequence is CAISAGDRDEQYF. The CDR3 DNA follows: TGTGCCATCAGTGCGGGGGATAGGGACGAGCAGTACTTC.

This sequence joins TRBV20-1 and TRBJ2-5; possible D gene TRBD2, 6 bases. The germline V gene has CDR1 DFQATT and CDR2 SNEGSKA (reference sequence). There are 15 residues in the CDR3. With 3 bases removed from V and 2 bases from J, the gap between germline ends came to 16 bases. The CDR3: CSASDGDSVQETQYF. The DNA of the CDR3 is TGCAGTGCTAGCGATGGGGACTCCGTACAAGAGACCCAGTACTTC.

This clonotype was seen many times. DNA for the CDR3: TGTGCCACCAGCAGCATTAGCGGGAGGGCCGTCGGGGAGCTGTTTTTT. It codes for CATSSISGRAVGELFF. The chain links TRBV15 to TRBJ2-2; 11 bases fit TRBD2. CDR1 is LNHNV, CDR2 YYDKDF, per germline (reference sequence). The junction had 7 bases not matched to a gene; V was cut back by 3 bases and J by 7 bases. The CDR3 sequence is 16 residues long.

The chain employs TRBV14 and TRBJ1-1; possibly TRBD1 for D (6 bases). The CDR3 length is 15 residues. The V and J ends lost 0 bases and 4 bases respectively, with 12 bases between them. Germline CDR1 and CDR2: SGHDN and FVKESK. The CDR3 coding sequence is TGTGCCAGCAGCCAAGATTGGGGGCTGAGCACTGAAGCTTTCTTT. Translated, it gives CASSQDWGLSTEAFF.

The genes are TRBV29-1 and TRBJ2-7; perhaps D is TRBD1 or TRBD2 (5 bases each). CDR3 length: 12 residues. CDR1 and CDR2 (germline): SQVTM, ANQGSEA. With 7 bases removed from V and 2 bases from J, the gap between germline ends came to 12 bases. In DNA, the CDR3 is TGCAGCGGAGGGACGGGCGCCTACGAGCAGTACTTC. Protein product: CSGGTGAYEQYF.

The chain has TRBV19 and TRBJ1-5, with 8 nucleotides matching TRBD1. V lost 4 bases and J lost 4; bases outside the gene matches: 6. The CDR3 totals 15 residues. Germline loops: CDR1 LNHDA, CDR2 SQIVND (reference sequence). CDR3 residues: CASSSTGGVNQPQHF. In DNA, the CDR3 is TGTGCCAGTAGTAGTACAGGGGGTGTGAATCAGCCCCAGCATTTT.

The sample holds many counts of this clonotype. The gene calls are TRBV7-2 and TRBJ1-5; 7 bases agree with TRBD1. There are 15 residues in the CDR3. Looked up from germline, CDR1 is SGHTA and CDR2 is FQGNSA. With V trimmed by 5 bases and J by 4 bases, 8 bases remained unmatched. The CDR3 spells CASSDAQGTNQPQHF. As DNA, the CDR3 is TGTGCCAGCAGCGACGCACAGGGGACTAATCAGCCCCAGCATTTT.

This clonotype occurred many times. The chain uses TRBV12-3 or TRBV12-4 and TRBJ2-6, with D perhaps matching TRBD1 (6 bases). Trimming removed 2 bases from V and 2 bases from J, with 10 bases in between. This CDR3 spans 16 amino acids. This CDR3 reads CASSLPDSPGANVLTF. For the CDR3, the DNA is TGTGCCAGCAGTTTACCGGACAGCCCTGGGGCCAACGTCCTGACTTTC.

Only a few counts were recorded for this clonotype. The CDR3, as DNA: TGTGCCAGCAGGTGGGACAGCAATCAGCCCCAGCATTTT. Amino acid sequence: CASRWDSNQPQHF. The V gene is TRBV6-5, the J gene TRBJ1-5; a possible D gene is TRBD1 (5 bases). The CDR3 totals 13 residues. Germline-derived CDR1 and CDR2 are MNHEY and SVGAGI. With 6 bases removed from V and 1 base from J, the gap between germline ends came to 7 bases.

The table lists this clonotype with a few counts. The chain carries TRBV7-9 and TRBJ1-1, with 11 bases fitting TRBD1. The CDR3 covers 16 residues. V shed 5 bases, J shed 4 bases, and the junction held 9 bases outside the gene matches. Germline V gene lookup returns CDR1 SEHNR and CDR2 FQNEAQ (reference sequence). CDR3 amino acids: CASSQGTGGLATEAFF. The CDR3, as DNA: TGTGCCAGCAGCCAAGGGACAGGGGGGTTAGCCACTGAAGCTTTCTTT.

In this sample, this clonotype turned up many times. The rearrangement links TRBV7-9 to TRBJ1-1; no reliable D call. CDR3 size: 17 residues. V was pared by 3 bases and J by 1 base, with 18 bases between. Germline lookup yields CDR1 SEHNR and CDR2 FQNEAQ (reference sequence). DNA of the CDR3: TGTGCCAGCAGCTTCTTCGCCCTAGGGTCGGCGAACACTGAAGCTTTCTTT. Its translation: CASSFFALGSANTEAFF.

This clonotype showed up many times. The rearrangement uses TRBV9 and TRBJ1-5; D gene unclear. The V end lost 1 base, the J end lost 3 bases, and 8 bases lay between the germline ends. Germline V gene sequence: CDR1 SGDLS, CDR2 YYNGEE. The length of the CDR3 is 14 residues. As DNA, the CDR3 is TGTGCCAGCAGCGTATCGGTTGACAATCAGCCCCAGCATTTT. It translates to CASSVSVDNQPQHF.

V usage is TRBV5-1 and J usage is TRBJ1-6; no clear D. V dropped 0 bases and J dropped 7 bases, with 11 bases sitting between them. Germline CDR1 and CDR2: SGHRS and YFSETQ. CDR3 length: 15 residues. The CDR3 bases are TGCGCCAGCAGCTTGGTAGGTGGTCCGAATTCACCCCTCCACTTT. Encoded protein: CASSLVGGPNSPLHF.

The chain recombines TRBV7-2 with TRBJ1-2, with unresolved D. Trimming removed 5 bases from V and 1 base from J, with 11 bases in between. Germline lookup yields CDR1 SGHTA and CDR2 FQGNSA. This CDR3 has 14 amino acids. The CDR3 is CASSLSGDNYGYTF. CDR3 in DNA: TGTGCCAGCAGCCTAAGCGGGGATAACTATGGCTACACCTTC. The whole variable domain, remainder taken from reference TRBV7-2 and TRBJ1-2, is GAGVSQSPSNKVTEKGKDVELRCDPISGHTALYWYRQSLGQGLEFLIYFQGNSAPDKSGLPSDRFSAERTGGSVSTLTIQRTQQEDSAVYLCASSLSGDNYGYTFGSGTRLTVV.

This chain connects TRBV9 to TRBJ1-2; D is possibly TRBD1 (5 bases). Germline V gene data show CDR1 as SGDLS and CDR2 as YYNGEE. This CDR3 has 14 amino acids. V lost 3 bases, J lost 4 bases, and 13 bases lay in between. The CDR3 spells CASSGRGAGYGYTF. The CDR3 DNA sequence: TGTGCCAGCAGCGGTCGCGGGGCCGGCTATGGCTACACCTTC.

The V gene is TRBV5-4, the J gene TRBJ1-2, with a weak D call TRBD1 (6 bases). This CDR3 is 15 amino acids long. Germline values: CDR1 SGHNT, CDR2 YYREEE (reference sequence). The ends were cut back, 0 bases at V and 4 bases at J, with 13 bases in the middle. CDR3: CASSLGQGPLYGYTF. In DNA form, the CDR3 reads TGTGCCAGCAGCTTGGGTCAGGGGCCTCTCTATGGCTACACCTTC.

Notes on this clonotype: The junction does not match germline at one end; this may be a read error. J is TRBJ2-5 and V is TRBV10-3, with D unclear. CDR3 length: 15 amino acids. CDR1 ENHRY and CDR2 SYGVKD come from the germline V gene. DNA for the CDR3: TGTGCCAGCAGTTTGTCCCATACCCCTTTAGAGACCCAGTACTTC. Translation: CASSLSHTPLETQYF.

For the CDR3, the DNA is TGTGCCAGCAGTCTTAACACTGATAGCAATCAGCCCCAGCATTTT. This gives the protein CASSLNTDSNQPQHF. This rearrangement joins TRBV28 to TRBJ1-5, with unresolved D. Trimming removed 5 bases at V and 0 bases at J, with 11 bases between. The germline CDR1 and CDR2 sequences are MDHEN and SYDVKM. The CDR3 covers 15 residues. The full variable domain, with the rest looked up from reference TRBV28 and TRBJ1-5, is DVKVTQSSRYLVKRTGEKVFLECVQDMDHENMFWYRQDPGLGLRLIYFSYDVKMKEKGDIPEGYSVSREKKERFSLILESASTNQTSMYLCASSLNTDSNQPQHFGDGTRLSIL.